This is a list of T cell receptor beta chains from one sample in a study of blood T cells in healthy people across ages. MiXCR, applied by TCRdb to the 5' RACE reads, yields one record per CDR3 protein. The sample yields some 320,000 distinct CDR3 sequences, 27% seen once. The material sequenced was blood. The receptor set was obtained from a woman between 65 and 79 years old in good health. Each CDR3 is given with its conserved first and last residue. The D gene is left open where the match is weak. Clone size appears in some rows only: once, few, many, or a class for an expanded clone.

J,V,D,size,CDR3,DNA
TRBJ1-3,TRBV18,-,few,CASSPQGSSGNTIYF,TGTGCCAGCTCCCCACAGGGATCTTCTGGAAACACCATATATTTT
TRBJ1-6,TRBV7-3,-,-,CASSRTGTVGPLHF,TGTGCCAGCAGCAGAACCGGGACGGTGGGTCCCCTCCACTTT
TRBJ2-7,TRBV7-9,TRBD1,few,CASTTQGSNYEQYF,TGTGCCAGCACAACACAGGGGTCGAACTACGAGCAGTACTTC
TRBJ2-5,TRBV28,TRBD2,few,CASSPGLAGSEVFTETQYF,TGTGCCAGCAGTCCGGGACTAGCGGGCTCAGAGGTTTTTACAGAGACCCAGTACTTC
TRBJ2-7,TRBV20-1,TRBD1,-,CSARGQGTGEQYF,TGCAGTGCTAGAGGACAGGGTACGGGCGAGCAGTACTTC
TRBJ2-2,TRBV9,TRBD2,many,CASSPPGRAHTGELFF,TGTGCCAGCAGCCCCCCAGGGAGGGCCCACACCGGGGAGCTGTTTTTT
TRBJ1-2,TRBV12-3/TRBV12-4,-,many,CASSSGAYNGYTF,TGTGCCAGCAGTTCAGGGGCGTACAATGGCTACACCTTC
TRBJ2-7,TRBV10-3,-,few,CAISASLYEQYF,TGTGCCATCAGCGCTAGCCTCTACGAGCAGTACTTC
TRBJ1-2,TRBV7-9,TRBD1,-,CASSPTGIYGYTF,TGTGCCAGCAGCCCGACAGGGATCTATGGCTACACCTTC
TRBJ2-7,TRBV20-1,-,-,CSALATYEQYF,TGCAGTGCTCTAGCTACCTACGAGCAGTACTTC
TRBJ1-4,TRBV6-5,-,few,CASSYARQGRTNEKLFF,TGTGCCAGCAGTTACGCTCGGCAGGGCAGGACTAATGAAAAACTGTTTTTT
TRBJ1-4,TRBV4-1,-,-,CASSQGPAAAQEKLFF,TGCGCCAGCAGCCAAGGCCCCGCGGCAGCCCAAGAAAAACTGTTTTTT
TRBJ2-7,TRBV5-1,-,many,CASRSGTSYSYEQYF,TGCGCCAGCAGATCCGGGACTTCCTACTCCTACGAGCAGTACTTC
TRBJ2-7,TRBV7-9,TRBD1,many,CASSSPGTVYEQYF,TGTGCCAGCAGCTCCCCCGGGACAGTCTACGAGCAGTACTTC
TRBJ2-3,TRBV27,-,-,CASSLRGLITDTQYF,TGTGCCAGCAGTTTGAGGGGACTTATCACAGATACGCAGTATTTT
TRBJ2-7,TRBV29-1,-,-,CSVEDAGGSSYEQYF,TGCAGCGTTGAAGATGCCGGGGGTTCCTCCTACGAGCAGTACTTC
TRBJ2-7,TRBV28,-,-,CASSTARKGSYEQYF,TGTGCCAGCAGTACAGCGCGGAAAGGCTCCTACGAGCAGTACTTC
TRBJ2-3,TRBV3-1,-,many,CASSRTDMKYF,TGTGCCAGCAGCCGCACAGATATGAAGTATTTT
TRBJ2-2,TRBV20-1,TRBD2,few,CSASGGGPGELFF,TGCAGTGCCTCTGGCGGGGGACCCGGGGAGCTGTTTTTT
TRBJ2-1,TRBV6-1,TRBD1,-,CASSETGGDYNEQFF,TGTGCCAGCAGTGAAACAGGGGGAGACTACAATGAGCAGTTCTTC
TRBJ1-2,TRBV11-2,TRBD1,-,CASSLGQGPGIGGYTF,TGTGCCAGCAGCTTAGGACAGGGACCGGGAATCGGTGGCTACACCTTC
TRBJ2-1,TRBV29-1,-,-,CSTGGSADNEQFF,TGCAGCACTGGAGGATCAGCGGACAATGAGCAGTTCTTC
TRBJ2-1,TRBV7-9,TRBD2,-,CASSPYGGRNNEQFF,TGTGCCAGCAGCCCTTATGGCGGGAGGAATAATGAGCAGTTCTTC
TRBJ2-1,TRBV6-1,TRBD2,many,CASSARLAGAINEQFF,TGTGCCAGCAGTGCCCGACTAGCGGGAGCCATCAATGAGCAGTTCTTC
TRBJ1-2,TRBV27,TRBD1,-,CASSFNRGVNGYTF,TGTGCCAGCAGTTTTAACAGGGGAGTGAATGGCTACACCTTC
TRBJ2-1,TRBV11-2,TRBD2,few,CASRPIGGRANNEQFF,TGTGCCAGCAGACCCATCGGGGGGAGGGCCAACAATGAGCAGTTCTTC
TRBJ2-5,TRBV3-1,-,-,CASSGGSGETQYF,TGTGCCAGCAGCGGGGGATCAGGAGAGACCCAGTACTTC